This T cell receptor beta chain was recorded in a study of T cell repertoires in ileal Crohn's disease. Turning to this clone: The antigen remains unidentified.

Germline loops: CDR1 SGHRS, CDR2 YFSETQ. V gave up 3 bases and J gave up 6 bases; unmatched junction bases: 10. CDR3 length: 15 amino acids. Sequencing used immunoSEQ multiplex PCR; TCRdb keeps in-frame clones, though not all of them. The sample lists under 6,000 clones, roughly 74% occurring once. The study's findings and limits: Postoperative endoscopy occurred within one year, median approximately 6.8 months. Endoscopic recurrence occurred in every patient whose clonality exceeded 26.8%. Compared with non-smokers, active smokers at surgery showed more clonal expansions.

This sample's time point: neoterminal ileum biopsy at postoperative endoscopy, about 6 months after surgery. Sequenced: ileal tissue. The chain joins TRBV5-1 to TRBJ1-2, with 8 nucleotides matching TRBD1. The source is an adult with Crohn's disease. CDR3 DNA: TGCGCCAGCAGCTCACTCAGGGGGCTCTTAGATGGCTACACCTTC. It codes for CASSSLRGLLDGYTF.